This entry lists 25 T cell receptor beta chains sequenced from one sample in a study of cytomegalovirus exposure and HLA in healthy donors. With 60 Vbeta and 13 Jbeta primers, the PCR was carried out. Repertoires were generated with immunoSEQ multiplex PCR, while TCRdb's copy carries only in-frame clones and drops some. Counted here are 60,000 to 70,000 clones, 65% to 70% occurring once; the ten biggest clones make up around a sixth. The sequenced material came from PBMCs. These receptors all stem from a middle-aged man in good health and CMV-seropositive.

This sequence joins TRBV6-5 and TRBJ2-1; TRBD2 aligns across 7 bases. The junction had 10 bases not matched to a gene; V was cut back by 6 bases and J by 5 bases. CDR1 MNHEY and CDR2 SVGAGI come from the germline V gene. CDR3 length: 15 residues. CDR3 amino acids: CASSLPAGSHNEQFF. CDR3 in DNA: TGTGCCAGCAGCCTTCCAGCGGGGTCCCACAATGAGCAGTTCTTC.

The chain joins TRBV10-3 to TRBJ1-4; 9 nucleotides agree with TRBD1. With 8 bases clipped from V and 8 bases from J, the junction kept 6 bases outside the gene matches. The CDR3 covers 13 residues. CDR1 is ENHRY and CDR2 is SYGVKD in the germline V gene. The CDR3 protein is CAIGDREGEKLFF. DNA of the CDR3: TGTGCCATCGGGGACAGGGAAGGGGAAAAACTGTTTTTT.

The CDR3 nucleotides read TGTGCCAGCAGCTTAAGTGCAGGGCCCCGGGCTTATGGCTACACCTTC. It is translated as CASSLSAGPRAYGYTF. This sequence joins TRBV7-9 and TRBJ1-2; perhaps TRBD1 as D (5 bases). V lost 2 bases and J 5 bases, leaving 18 bases between the germline ends. Germline CDR1 SEHNR, CDR2 FQNEAQ (reference sequence). CDR3 length equals 16 residues.

This chain joins TRBV7-9 and TRBJ2-4; tentative D call: TRBD2 (6 bases). V was cut by 1 base and J by 1 base, with 11 bases left in between. The germline V gene encodes CDR1 SEHNR and CDR2 FQNEAQ (reference sequence). The CDR3 consists of 16 residues. CDR3 nucleotide sequence: TGTGCCAGCAGCTTAGAGGTGGGGGGTGCCAAAAACATTCAGTACTTC. Translated: CASSLEVGGAKNIQYF.

The CDR3 sequence is CASSLKGRGYVETQYF. The DNA of the CDR3 is TGTGCCAGCAGCTTGAAGGGGCGGGGCTATGTAGAGACCCAGTACTTC. V and J are TRBV5-4 and TRBJ2-5; possible D gene TRBD2, 6 bases. Per germline, CDR1 SGHNT and CDR2 YYREEE (reference sequence). This CDR3 is 16 amino acids long. V shed 1 base and J shed 4 bases, with 17 bases lying between them.

The rearrangement uses TRBV6-6 and TRBJ2-2; TRBD1 might be the D (6 bases). The CDR3 has 16 amino acids. The ends were cut back, 6 bases at V and 0 bases at J, with 14 bases in the middle. The germline CDR1 and CDR2 sequences are MNHNY and SVGAGI (reference sequence). Written as DNA, the CDR3 is TGTGCCAGCAGGCCTCCAGGGGCGCCGAACACCGGGGAGCTGTTTTTT. This translates into CASRPPGAPNTGELFF.

In this sample, this clone turned up a few times. This chain connects TRBV29-1 to TRBJ1-3, with a weak D call TRBD1 (5 bases). Germline V gene sequence: CDR1 SQVTM, CDR2 ANQGSEA. V was clipped by 6 bases and J by 0 bases, with 12 bases between them. This CDR3 is 14 amino acids long. In DNA, the CDR3 is TGCAGCGTGGGGGGGTCTGGCTCTGGAAACACCATATATTTT. Translation: CSVGGSGSGNTIYF.

The J gene is TRBJ2-3, the V gene TRBV7-9; 12 bases are a match to TRBD2. V dropped 3 bases and J dropped 6; count of bases not matched to a gene: 4. The length of the CDR3 is 15 residues. Looked up from germline, CDR1 is SEHNR and CDR2 is FQNEAQ (reference sequence). CDR3 in DNA: TGTGCCAGCAGCTTGCCTAGCGGGGGGGCGGATACGCAGTATTTT. As protein: CASSLPSGGADTQYF.

DNA of the CDR3: TGTGCCAGCAGTTTAAGCAGCGGAGGCTACAATGAGCAGTTCTTC. This sequence encodes CASSLSSGGYNEQFF. The rearrangement uses TRBV27 and TRBJ2-1; tentative D call: TRBD2 (5 bases). V lost 2 bases, J lost 3 bases, and 11 bases lay in between. The V gene's germline CDR1 is MNHEY and CDR2 SMNVEV (reference sequence). The CDR3 is made up of 15 amino acids.

This clone was recorded only once. This chain joins TRBV19 and TRBJ2-5, with D possibly matching TRBD2 (5 bases). The germline V and J ends were trimmed by 7 bases and 2 bases, with 14 bases remaining between them. Germline V gene sequence: CDR1 LNHDA, CDR2 SQIVND (reference sequence). The CDR3 is 14 amino acids. CDR3 bases: TGTGCCAGTACGCTCGGCGGGCGGCAAGAGACCCAGTACTTC. Its protein product is CASTLGGRQETQYF. Drawing the rest from reference TRBV19 and TRBJ2-5, the complete variable domain is DGGITQSPKYLFRKEGQNVTLSCEQNLNHDAMYWYRQDPGQGLRLIYYSQIVNDFQKGDIAEGYSVSREKKESFPLTVTSAQKNPTAFYLCASTLGGRQETQYFGPGTRLLVL.

The chain is built from TRBV27 and TRBJ2-1; 10 nucleotides agree with TRBD2. The CDR3 length is 15 residues. Trimming at V came to 6 bases and at J to 8 bases, leaving 10 bases not matched to a gene. CDR1 is MNHEY and CDR2 is SMNVEV in the germline V gene (reference sequence). The CDR3 DNA follows: TGTGCCAGCAGCCTAGCGGGGGCCGCTTTGGATGAGCAGTTCTTC. It codes for CASSLAGAALDEQFF.

The chain employs TRBV15 and TRBJ2-1; no reliable D call. The CDR3 consists of 14 residues. Germline loops: CDR1 LNHNV, CDR2 YYDKDF (reference sequence). Trimming shortened V by 0 bases and J by 1 base, and 4 bases separated the two germline ends. This CDR3 reads CATSREASYNEQFF. The CDR3 region has the DNA TGTGCCACCAGCAGAGAAGCTTCCTACAATGAGCAGTTCTTC.

This chain joins TRBV19 and TRBJ1-5; 10 nucleotides align to TRBD1. The CDR3 runs to 19 residues. Germline V gene data show CDR1 as LNHDA and CDR2 as SQIVND (reference sequence). J lost 1 base, V lost 5 bases, and 14 bases had no gene match. CDR3 DNA: TGTGCCAGTAGTCCCCCGGGGACAGGGGTTTTGAGGAGCAATCAGCCCCAGCATTTT. This gives the protein CASSPPGTGVLRSNQPQHF.

The chain links TRBV11-3 to TRBJ2-7; no reliable D call. In germline, CDR1 is SGHNT, CDR2 YENEEA. The CDR3 is made up of 13 amino acids. V lost 2 bases to trimming and J lost 3 bases, with 8 bases between them. The CDR3 bases are TGTGCCAGCAGCTTAAGTAACTACTACGAGCAGTACTTC. Translated: CASSLSNYYEQYF.

This clone has at least ten counts. This rearrangement joins TRBV7-6 to TRBJ2-1; TRBD1 aligns across 9 bases. Germline trimming cut 11 bases from V and 6 bases from J; bases unmatched to any gene: 5. The CDR3 contains 12 residues. Germline V gene sequence: CDR1 SGHVS, CDR2 FNYEAQ. CDR3 residues: CAVGQGFNEQFF. In DNA, the CDR3 is TGTGCCGTGGGACAGGGATTCAATGAGCAGTTCTTC.

This chain links TRBV4-2 with TRBJ2-2, with 7 bases lining up with TRBD2. CDR1 and CDR2 (germline): LGHNA, YNFKEQ. CDR3 length: 15 residues. V lost 1 base and J lost 7; bases outside the gene matches: 6. CDR3 region: CASSQVGGKVGELFF. For the CDR3, the DNA is TGTGCCAGCAGCCAAGTCGGGGGGAAGGTCGGGGAGCTGTTTTTT.

The rearrangement uses TRBV6-4 and TRBJ2-2; D perhaps matches TRBD2 (6 bases). The CDR3 covers 14 residues. Germline-derived CDR1 and CDR2 are MRHNA and SNTAGT. V lost 0 bases and J lost 7, with 9 bases in between. This CDR3 reads CASSDSGGNGELFF. CDR3 in DNA: TGTGCCAGCAGTGACTCTGGAGGGAACGGGGAGCTGTTTTTT.

V is TRBV5-1 and J is TRBJ2-5, with 11 bases lining up with TRBD2. CDR3 length equals 17 residues. Trimming took 0 bases from V and 4 from J; bases not matched to a gene: 8. Germline lookup yields CDR1 SGHRS and CDR2 YFSETQ. CDR3 bases: TGCGCCAGCAGCTTGGCCGGGCTAGCGGGGGGAGGAGAGACCCAGTACTTC. Protein sequence: CASSLAGLAGGGETQYF.

The chain employs TRBV19 and TRBJ2-1, with 8 bases that match TRBD1. J lost 5 bases, V lost 6 bases, and 9 bases had no gene match. CDR3 length: 15 residues. From germline, CDR1 is LNHDA and CDR2 SQIVND (reference sequence). The CDR3 bases are TGTGCCAGTAGCGGACAGGGAGGATTGGACAATGAGCAGTTCTTC. Its translation: CASSGQGGLDNEQFF.

CDR3 protein: CATSRDQNENNEQFF. The DNA of the CDR3 is TGTGCCACCAGCAGAGATCAGAACGAAAACAATGAGCAGTTCTTC. The genes are TRBV15 and TRBJ2-1, with unresolved D. CDR1 and CDR2 (germline): LNHNV, YYDKDF (reference sequence). The CDR3 is 15 residues long. V was trimmed by 0 bases and J by 5 bases, leaving 11 bases between them.

The chain links TRBV6-1 to TRBJ1-1; TRBD1 aligns across 8 bases. J lost 10 bases, V lost 7 bases, and 5 bases had no gene match. CDR1 MNHNS and CDR2 SASEGT come from the germline V gene. This CDR3 spans 11 amino acids. The CDR3 DNA is TGTGCCAGCAAGACAGGGGTAGGAGCTTTCTTT. Its protein product is CASKTGVGAFF.

This clone occurred a few times. V usage is TRBV2 and J usage is TRBJ2-5; D may be TRBD2 (5 bases). TRBJ2-7 explains the end of the DNA better; the J call may be wrong. The CDR3 is made up of 15 amino acids. Germline loops: CDR1 SNHLY, CDR2 FYNNEI. The CDR3 sequence: CASSEEGGYTYEQYF. Here the CDR3 DNA reads TGTGCCAGCAGTGAAGAGGGCGGGTACACCTACGAGCAGTACTTC.

The chain couples TRBV11-2 to TRBJ2-3; 11 bases align to TRBD2. The germline gives CDR1 SGHAT, CDR2 FQNNGV. With 1 base clipped from V and 4 bases from J, the junction kept 7 bases outside the gene matches. The CDR3 is 17 amino acids. The CDR3 sequence: CASSLALNSGRADTQYF. CDR3 DNA: TGTGCCAGCAGCTTAGCCCTTAATAGCGGGAGGGCAGATACGCAGTATTTT. Full variable domain (remainder filled in from reference TRBV11-2 and TRBJ2-3): EAGVAQSPRYKIIEKRQSVAFWCNPISGHATLYWYQQILGQGPKLLIQFQNNGVVDDSQLPKDRFSAERLKGVDSTLKIQPAKLEDSAVYLCASSLALNSGRADTQYFGPGTRLTVL.

The chain has TRBV7-6 and TRBJ1-4; D is undetermined. V shed 3 bases and J shed 0 bases, with 11 bases lying between them. The length of the CDR3 is 16 residues. CDR1 is SGHVS and CDR2 is FNYEAQ in the germline V gene. The CDR3 DNA follows: TGTGCCAGCAGCTTGGCAGTGAAAGCAACTAATGAAAAACTGTTTTTT. Translating it yields CASSLAVKATNEKLFF.

This rearrangement joins TRBV7-2 to TRBJ2-7; the D gene is possibly TRBD2 (5 bases). The CDR3 length is 14 residues. V was pared by 6 bases and J by 5 bases, with 17 bases between. CDR1 is SGHTA and CDR2 is FQGNSA in the germline V gene. CDR3 sequence: CASSYTLAVNEQYF. The DNA of the CDR3 is TGTGCCAGCAGTTATACCCTAGCAGTGAACGAGCAGTACTTC.